The source of this T cell receptor beta chain is a study of T cells in localized non-small cell lung cancer. The V gene lost 2 bases and the J gene lost 4 bases, with 8 bases spanning the gap. The CDR3 has 13 amino acids. CDR1 and CDR2 from the germline V gene are MNHNS and SASEGT. Findings and limits, study-wide: In adjacent lung, a median roughly 62 of the top 100 tumor clones were found.

This clone has a single count. The antigen is undetermined. Here immunoSEQ multiplex PCR was the method, and the copy in TCRdb shows in-frame clones only, minus some. Of 40,000 or so clones in the sample, roughly 86% were seen once. The TCR originated in a man aged 35-75 years with stage I lung adenocarcinoma. The rearrangement uses TRBV6-1 and TRBJ2-5, with D unresolved. The material sequenced was peripheral blood, taken before any cancer treatment. For the CDR3, the DNA is TGTGCCAGCAGTGAAAGTTATGGAGAGACCCAGTACTTC. Protein sequence: CASSESYGETQYF.